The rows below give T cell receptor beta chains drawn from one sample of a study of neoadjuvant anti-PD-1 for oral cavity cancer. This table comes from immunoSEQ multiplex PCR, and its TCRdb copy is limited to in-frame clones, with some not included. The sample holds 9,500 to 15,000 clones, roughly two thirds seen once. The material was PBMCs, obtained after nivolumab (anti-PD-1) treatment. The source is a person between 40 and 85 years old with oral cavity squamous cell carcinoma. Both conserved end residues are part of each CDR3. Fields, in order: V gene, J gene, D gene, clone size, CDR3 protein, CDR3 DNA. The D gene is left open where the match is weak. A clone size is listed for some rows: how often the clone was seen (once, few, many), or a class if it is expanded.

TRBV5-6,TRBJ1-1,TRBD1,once,CASSLERGRMDTEAFF,TGTGCCAGCAGCTTGGAAAGGGGGCGCATGGACACTGAAGCTTTCTTT
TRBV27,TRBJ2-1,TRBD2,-,CASSLRLGRVGNEQFF,TGTGCCAGCAGTTTACGACTCGGGAGGGTAGGCAATGAGCAGTTCTTC
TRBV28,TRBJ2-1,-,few,CASSKSGPPRNEQFF,TGTGCCAGCAGTAAGTCCGGGCCCCCAAGGAATGAGCAGTTCTTC
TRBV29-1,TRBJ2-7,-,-,CSVLNQEGDRVYEQYF,TGCAGCGTCCTAAACCAGGAGGGAGACAGGGTGTACGAGCAGTACTTC
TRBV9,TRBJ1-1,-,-,CASSVEEGNTEAFF,TGTGCCAGCAGCGTAGAGGAAGGGAACACTGAAGCTTTCTTT
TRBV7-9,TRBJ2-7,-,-,CASSASTYEQYF,TGTGCCAGCAGCGCGTCCACCTACGAGCAGTACTTC
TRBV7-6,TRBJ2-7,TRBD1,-,CASSFRQGADEQYF,TGTGCCAGCAGCTTCCGACAGGGGGCAGACGAGCAGTACTTC
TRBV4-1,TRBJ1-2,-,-,CASSQAAGDGYTF,TGCGCCAGCAGCCAAGCGGCAGGGGATGGCTACACCTTC
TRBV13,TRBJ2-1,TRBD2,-,CASSLYWVQAAGGNNEQFF,TGTGCCAGCAGCTTATATTGGGTCCAGGCGGCGGGAGGGAACAATGAGCAGTTCTTC
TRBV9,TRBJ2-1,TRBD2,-,CASSDRDYDNEQFF,TGTGCCAGCAGCGACCGGGACTACGACAATGAGCAGTTCTTC
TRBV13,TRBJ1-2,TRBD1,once,CASSGTGHYGYTF,TGTGCCAGCAGCGGGACAGGGCACTATGGCTACACCTTC
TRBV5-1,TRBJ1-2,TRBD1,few,CASSLAQGAFDGYTF,TGCGCCAGCAGCTTGGCCCAGGGGGCCTTTGATGGCTACACCTTC
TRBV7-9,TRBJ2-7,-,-,CASSLHRGVYSYEQYF,TGTGCCAGCAGCTTACACCGCGGGGTTTATTCCTACGAGCAGTACTTC
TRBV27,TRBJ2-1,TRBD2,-,CASSFWGLASIYNEQFF,TGTGCCAGCAGTTTTTGGGGACTAGCTAGTATCTACAATGAGCAGTTCTTC
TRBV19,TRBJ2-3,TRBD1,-,CASRNGQGSTDTQYF,TGTGCCAGTAGAAATGGACAGGGGAGCACAGATACGCAGTATTTT
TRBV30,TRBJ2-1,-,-,CAWSRKYNEQFF,TGTGCCTGGAGCAGAAAATACAATGAGCAGTTCTTC
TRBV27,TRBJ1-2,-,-,CASSSDMDYGYTF,TGTGCCAGCAGTTCCGACATGGATTATGGCTACACCTTC
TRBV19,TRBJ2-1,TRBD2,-,CASSMRLAGVYYNEQFF,TGTGCCAGTAGTATGCGACTAGCGGGAGTCTACTACAATGAGCAGTTCTTC
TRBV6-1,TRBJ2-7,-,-,CASSDNYEQYF,TGTGCCAGCAGTGACAACTACGAGCAGTACTTC
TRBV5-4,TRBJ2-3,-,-,CASSRPGQLTDTQYF,TGTGCCAGCAGCCGTCCGGGACAACTCACAGATACGCAGTATTTT
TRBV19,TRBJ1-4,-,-,CASSMAQREKLFF,TGTGCCAGTAGTATGGCCCAGCGGGAAAAACTGTTTTTT
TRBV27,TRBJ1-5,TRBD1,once,CASSLQGAGQPQHF,TGTGCCAGCAGTTTACAGGGGGCAGGTCAGCCCCAGCATTTT
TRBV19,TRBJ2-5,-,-,CASSKQGWVQETQYF,TGTGCCAGTAGTAAACAGGGTTGGGTACAAGAGACCCAGTACTTC
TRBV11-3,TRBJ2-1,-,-,CASSFAQRSGEQFF,TGTGCCAGCAGCTTTGCCCAACGCTCCGGTGAGCAGTTCTTC
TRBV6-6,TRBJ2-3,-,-,CASSQTATNIHTQYF,TGTGCCAGCAGCCAGACAGCCACCAATATTCATACGCAGTATTTT
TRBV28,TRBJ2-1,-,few,CASSQAGSNEQFF,TGTGCCAGCAGTCAGGCAGGGTCGAATGAGCAGTTCTTC
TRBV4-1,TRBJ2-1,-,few,CASSQDLGRTGPYNEQFF,TGCGCCAGCAGCCAAGATCTAGGTAGGACGGGCCCCTACAATGAGCAGTTCTTC
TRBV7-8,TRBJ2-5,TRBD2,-,CASSKGGSSGGQETQYF,TGTGCCAGCAGCAAGGGGGGTTCTAGCGGGGGCCAGGAGACCCAGTACTTC
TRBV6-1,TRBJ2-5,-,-,CASSDTSGWETQYF,TGTGCCAGCAGTGATACCAGCGGGTGGGAGACCCAGTACTTC
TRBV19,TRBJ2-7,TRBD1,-,CASQGQGFYEQYF,TGTGCCAGTCAGGGACAGGGGTTCTACGAGCAGTACTTC
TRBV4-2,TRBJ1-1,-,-,CASSHPEQGTEAFF,TGTGCCAGCAGCCACCCAGAGCAGGGCACTGAAGCTTTCTTT
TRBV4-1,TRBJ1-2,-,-,CASSQDRSRVRGYTF,TGCGCCAGCAGCCAAGATAGGTCCAGGGTTCGCGGCTACACCTTC
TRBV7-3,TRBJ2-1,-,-,CASRPRTDSYNEQFF,TGTGCCAGCAGGCCCCGGACAGACTCCTACAATGAGCAGTTCTTC
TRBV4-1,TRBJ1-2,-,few,CASSQVGHLNYGYTF,TGCGCCAGCAGCCAAGTCGGCCACCTTAACTATGGCTACACCTTC
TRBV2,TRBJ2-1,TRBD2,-,CASSGGASGSLGEQFF,TGTGCCAGCAGTGGGGGGGCTAGCGGGAGTCTTGGTGAGCAGTTCTTC